Listed here are 26 T cell receptor beta chains from one sample, sequenced in a study of blood T cell repertoires in COVID-19. Clones were read by immunoSEQ multiplex PCR, and TCRdb kept only the in-frame ones, dropping some. The table has 250,000 to 300,000 clones, about 85% seen once; the top ten hold 3.6%. Specimen: peripheral blood. The source of these receptors is a man aged 18 to 35 with active or convalescent COVID-19.

This chain joins TRBV30 and TRBJ2-3; D unclear. CDR1 GTSNPN and CDR2 SVGIG come from the germline V gene (reference sequence). Trimming stripped 3 bases from V and 2 bases from J, with 15 bases between. CDR3 length: 15 residues. CDR3 sequence reads: CAWRQGAQYTDTQYF. In DNA, the CDR3 is TGTGCCTGGAGACAAGGAGCGCAATACACAGATACGCAGTATTTT.

The rearrangement uses TRBV27 and TRBJ1-4; unclear D gene. With 5 bases removed from V and 7 bases from J, the gap between germline ends came to 11 bases. The CDR3 has 13 residues. The V gene's germline CDR1 is MNHEY and CDR2 SMNVEV (reference sequence). The CDR3 is CASSPTSFEKLFF. CDR3 coding DNA: TGTGCCAGCAGTCCGACTTCCTTTGAAAAACTGTTTTTT. The whole variable domain, remainder taken from reference TRBV27 and TRBJ1-4, is EAQVTQNPRYLITVTGKKLTVTCSQNMNHEYMSWYRQDPGLGLRQIYYSMNVEVTDKGDVPEGYKVSRKEKRNFPLILESPSPNQTSLYFCASSPTSFEKLFFGSGTQLSVL.

The chain carries TRBV3-1 (or the pseudogene TRBV3-2) and TRBJ2-1, with 8 nucleotides matching TRBD2. The V gene end was trimmed by 2 bases and the J gene end by 6 bases; junction bases not matched to a gene: 6. The CDR3 sequence is 15 residues long. Germline assignment: CDR1 LGHDT and CDR2 YNNKEL (reference sequence). The CDR3 coding sequence is TGTGCCAGCAGCCAATCAGCGGGAGTCCGCAATGAGCAGTTCTTC. Protein product: CASSQSAGVRNEQFF.

The chain combines TRBV30 with TRBJ2-7; D possibly corresponds to TRBD2 (6 bases). CDR3 length equals 13 residues. Germline V CDR1 and CDR2: GTSNPN, SVGIG (reference sequence). The V end was cut by 2 bases, the J end by 2 bases, with 10 bases between. The DNA of the CDR3 is TGTGCCTGGAGTAGCTCGGGGGCCTACGAGCAGTACTTC. It is translated as CAWSSSGAYEQYF.

The rearrangement links TRBV19 to TRBJ2-5; tentative D call: TRBD1 (5 bases). Germline lookup yields CDR1 LNHDA and CDR2 SQIVND (reference sequence). V lost 6 bases and J 3 bases, leaving 11 bases between the germline ends. The length of the CDR3 is 13 residues. Written as DNA, the CDR3 is TGTGCCAGTAGCCCTCTGGACAAAGAGACCCAGTACTTC. This encodes CASSPLDKETQYF. Full variable domain (missing parts from reference TRBV19 and TRBJ2-5): DGGITQSPKYLFRKEGQNVTLSCEQNLNHDAMYWYRQDPGQGLRLIYYSQIVNDFQKGDIAEGYSVSREKKESFPLTVTSAQKNPTAFYLCASSPLDKETQYFGPGTRLLVL.

The gene calls are TRBV7-9 and TRBJ2-5, with 11 bases identical to TRBD2. Germline V gene sequence: CDR1 SEHNR, CDR2 FQNEAQ (reference sequence). V shed 4 bases, J shed 0 bases, and the junction held 10 bases outside the gene matches. The CDR3 has 18 residues. The chain's CDR3 is CASSSTLAGGRNQETQYF. Here the CDR3 DNA reads TGTGCCAGCAGCTCGACCCTAGCGGGGGGACGTAACCAAGAGACCCAGTACTTC.

The J gene is TRBJ1-1, the V gene TRBV5-1, with TRBD1 as a possible D gene (5 bases). This CDR3 region has 16 residues. The V end lost 3 bases, the J end lost 0 bases, and 15 bases lay between the germline ends. CDR1 is SGHRS and CDR2 is YFSETQ in the germline V gene. The DNA of the CDR3 is TGCGCCAGCAGCTCGACAGTGAACTCTATGAACACTGAAGCTTTCTTT. Translation: CASSSTVNSMNTEAFF.

The gene calls are TRBV25-1 and TRBJ2-1; 10 nucleotides align to TRBD2. The CDR3 length is 16 residues. Germline V CDR1 and CDR2: MGHDK, SYGVNS. The J segment lost 7 bases and the V segment lost 1 base, leaving 7 bases of the junction unmatched. This CDR3 is CASSEWASGSMNEQFF. The DNA for the CDR3 is TGTGCCAGCAGTGAATGGGCTAGCGGGAGTATGAATGAGCAGTTCTTC.

Only a few counts were recorded for this clone. The chain couples TRBV12-2 to TRBJ2-3; no check of the table's D call, TRBD2, against the DNA was made. TRBV12-2 is flagged as a pseudogene. The CDR3 consists of 16 residues. The CDR3 is CASRLSAGATTDTQYF. CDR3 nucleotides: TGTGCAAGTCGCTTGTCTGCGGGGGCCACCACAGATACGCAGTATTTT.

The chain is built from TRBV9 and TRBJ1-2; D may be TRBD1 (6 bases). The V gene's germline CDR1 is SGDLS and CDR2 YYNGEE. Trimming took off 2 bases at V and 8 bases at J, with 10 bases between the two ends. The CDR3 consists of 12 residues. Here the CDR3 reads CASSVGAWGYTF. The CDR3 DNA reads as TGTGCCAGCAGCGTGGGGGCCTGGGGCTACACCTTC. The whole variable domain, filled in from reference TRBV9 and TRBJ1-2, reads DSGVTQTPKHLITATGQRVTLRCSPRSGDLSVYWYQQSLDQGLQFLIQYYNGEERAKGNILERFSAQQFPDLHSELNLSSLELGDSALYFCASSVGAWGYTFGSGTRLTVV.

This chain links TRBV6-2 or TRBV6-3 with TRBJ1-1; TRBD1 is a possible D gene (6 bases). V was clipped by 5 bases and J by 2 bases, with 9 bases between them. Germline V gene data show CDR1 as MNHEY and CDR2 as SVGEGT. This CDR3 contains 13 residues. CDR3 region: CASSQGRNTEAFF. In DNA, the CDR3 is TGTGCCAGCAGTCAGGGGAGAAACACTGAAGCTTTCTTT.

On this clone itself: Other nucleotide sequences in the sample specify the same CDR3. The genes are TRBV10-3 and TRBJ2-1; no clear D. The germline V gene encodes CDR1 ENHRY and CDR2 SYGVKD. The CDR3 covers 14 residues. Trimming left V 3 bases short and J 0 bases short, with 6 bases between. CDR3 in amino acids: CAISELSSYNEQFF. As DNA, the CDR3 is TGTGCCATCAGTGAATTGAGCTCCTACAATGAGCAGTTCTTC.

J is TRBJ2-7 and V is TRBV18, with TRBD2 matching over 8 bases. This CDR3 has 15 amino acids. Per the germline V gene, CDR1 is KGHSH and CDR2 is LQKENI. The ends lost 2 bases at V and 5 bases at J; junction bases unmatched: 8. The CDR3 DNA reads TGTGCCAGCTCACCAAGAGGACTAGCTTTCCACGAGCAGTACTTC. Translated, it gives CASSPRGLAFHEQYF.

The rearrangement uses TRBV6-6 and TRBJ2-2; 7 bases match TRBD2. The CDR3 runs 14 residues. V lost 8 bases and J lost 1; bases outside the gene matches: 4. The germline V gene has CDR1 MNHNY and CDR2 SVGAGI (reference sequence). CDR3 DNA sequence: TGTGCCAGCGACTGGGGGGGGAACACCGGGGAGCTGTTTTTT. As protein: CASDWGGNTGELFF.

The sample holds one count of this clone. J is TRBJ2-1 and V is TRBV7-2, with a weak D call TRBD1 (6 bases). V was trimmed by 5 bases and J by 7 bases, leaving 12 bases between them. The CDR3 spans 13 residues. CDR1 and CDR2 (germline): SGHTA, FQGNSA. The CDR3 DNA is TGTGCCAGCAGCGCTGCTAGGGGGAATGAGCAGTTCTTC. Protein product: CASSAARGNEQFF.

CDR3 region: CSVVGPGTGQDHTDTQYF. CDR3 nucleotides: TGCAGCGTTGTAGGCCCCGGGACAGGGCAAGACCACACAGATACGCAGTATTTT. The rearrangement joins TRBV29-1 to TRBJ2-3; 9 bases are a match to TRBD1. V dropped 4 bases and J dropped 2; count of bases not matched to a gene: 16. This CDR3 spans 18 amino acids. CDR1 is SQVTM, CDR2 ANQGSEA, per germline.

This sequence joins TRBV5-4 and TRBJ1-4; D unclear. Trimming removed 4 bases from V and 7 bases from J, with 11 bases in between. Germline V gene lookup returns CDR1 SGHNT and CDR2 YYREEE (reference sequence). CDR3 length: 13 residues. The CDR3: CASSDPSGEKLFF. The CDR3 nucleotides are TGTGCCAGCAGCGACCCGAGCGGTGAAAAACTGTTTTTT.

The rearrangement joins TRBV21-1 to TRBJ1-1; the table's D call TRBD1 went unverified against the DNA. TRBV21-1 is tagged as a pseudogene. The CDR3 covers 20 residues. CDR3 DNA: TGTGCCAGCAGCAAAGTCTGGGTTGACAGGGCCCAGGGATCGAACACTGAAGCTTTCTTT. It specifies CASSKVWVDRAQGSNTEAFF.

The chain employs TRBV6-6 and TRBJ1-1; D might be TRBD1 (5 bases). The length of the CDR3 is 15 residues. Germline V CDR1 and CDR2: MNHNY, SVGAGI (reference sequence). The germline V and J ends were trimmed by 2 bases and 0 bases, with 10 bases remaining between them. In DNA, the CDR3 is TGTGCCAGCAGTTACCAGGGTCGGATGAACACTGAAGCTTTCTTT. Its translation: CASSYQGRMNTEAFF.

V usage is TRBV18 and J usage is TRBJ1-2; no clear D. CDR3 length: 14 residues. The germline gives CDR1 KGHSH, CDR2 LQKENI. The V gene lost 5 bases and the J gene lost 2 bases, with 12 bases spanning the gap. Written as DNA, the CDR3 is TGTGCCAGCTCAACAGCACAAGGAAACTATGGCTACACCTTC. Translated: CASSTAQGNYGYTF.

The V and J genes are TRBV3-1 (or the pseudogene TRBV3-2) and TRBJ1-2; D unclear. This CDR3 region has 14 residues. The V end was cut by 2 bases, the J end by 6 bases, with 13 bases between. Germline V lookup: CDR1 LGHDT, CDR2 YNNKEL (reference sequence). CDR3 coding DNA: TGTGCCAGCAGCCAACCCGGACTGCCGAATGGCTACACCTTC. Amino acids: CASSQPGLPNGYTF.

This rearrangement joins TRBV4-1 to TRBJ1-6; D uncertain. From germline, CDR1 is MGHRA and CDR2 YSYEKL. Trimming cost V 1 base and J 5 bases, with 15 bases left between them. The length of the CDR3 is 17 residues. For the CDR3, the DNA is TGCGCCAGCAGCCAAGGTATACTCTTTACTCATAATTCACCCCTCCACTTT. This encodes CASSQGILFTHNSPLHF.

The chain employs TRBV5-1 and TRBJ1-1; 7 bases agree with TRBD1. This CDR3 has 15 residues. The V and J ends lost 3 bases and 0 bases, in that order; junction bases with no gene match: 5. Looked up from germline, CDR1 is SGHRS and CDR2 is YFSETQ. CDR3 sequence reads: CASSSGTDMNTEAFF. The CDR3 bases are TGCGCCAGCAGCTCCGGGACAGACATGAACACTGAAGCTTTCTTT.

The chain has TRBV3-1 (or the pseudogene TRBV3-2) and TRBJ1-5; unclear D gene. Trimming removed 3 bases from V and 5 bases from J, with 11 bases in between. This CDR3 comprises 14 residues. Germline lookup yields CDR1 LGHDT and CDR2 YNNKEL (reference sequence). Written as DNA, the CDR3 is TGTGCCAGCAGCCAGAGGTATGGTCATCAGCCCCAGCATTTT. This gives the protein CASSQRYGHQPQHF.

The rearrangement links TRBV3-1 (or the pseudogene TRBV3-2) to TRBJ2-5, with D possibly being TRBD1 (5 bases). Trimming pared 6 bases from V and 5 bases from J, leaving 22 bases between. The CDR3 totals 16 residues. Looked up from germline, CDR1 is LGHDT and CDR2 is YNNKEL (reference sequence). This CDR3 reads CASRPTLGPKGETQYF. CDR3 DNA sequence: TGTGCCAGCAGACCTACTCTAGGACCAAAGGGGGAGACCCAGTACTTC.

This clone has just a few counts. This chain's CDR3 is CASSGYSNQPQHF. The CDR3 DNA is TGTGCCAGCAGTGGTTATAGCAATCAGCCCCAGCATTTT. The V call is TRBV25-1, the J call TRBJ1-5; D uncertain. V dropped 4 bases and J dropped 0 bases, with 4 bases sitting between them. The CDR3 is made up of 13 amino acids. Germline CDR1 and CDR2: MGHDK and SYGVNS.